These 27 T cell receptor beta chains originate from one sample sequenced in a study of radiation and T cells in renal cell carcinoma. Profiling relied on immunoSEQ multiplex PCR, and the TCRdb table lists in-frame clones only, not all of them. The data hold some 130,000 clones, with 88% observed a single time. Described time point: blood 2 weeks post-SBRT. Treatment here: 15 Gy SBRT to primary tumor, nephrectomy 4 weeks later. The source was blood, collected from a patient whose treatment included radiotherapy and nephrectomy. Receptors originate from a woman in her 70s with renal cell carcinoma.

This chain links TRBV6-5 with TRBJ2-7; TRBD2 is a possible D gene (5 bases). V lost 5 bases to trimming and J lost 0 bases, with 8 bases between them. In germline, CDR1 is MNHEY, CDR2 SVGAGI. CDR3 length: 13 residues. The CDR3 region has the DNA TGTGCCAGCAGTGCGGGCCTCTCCTACGAGCAGTACTTC. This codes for CASSAGLSYEQYF.

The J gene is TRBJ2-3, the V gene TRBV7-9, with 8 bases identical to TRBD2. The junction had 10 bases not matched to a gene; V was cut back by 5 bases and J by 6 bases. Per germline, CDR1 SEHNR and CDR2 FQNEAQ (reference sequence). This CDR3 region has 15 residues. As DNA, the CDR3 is TGTGCCAGCAGCACCCCGGGGGGGCGTTCGGATACGCAGTATTTT. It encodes CASSTPGGRSDTQYF.

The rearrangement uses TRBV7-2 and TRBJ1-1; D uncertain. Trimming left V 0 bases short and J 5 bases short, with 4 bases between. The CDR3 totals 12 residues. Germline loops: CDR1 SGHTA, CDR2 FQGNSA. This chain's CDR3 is CASSLAGTEAFF. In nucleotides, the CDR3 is TGTGCCAGCAGCTTAGCAGGAACTGAAGCTTTCTTT.

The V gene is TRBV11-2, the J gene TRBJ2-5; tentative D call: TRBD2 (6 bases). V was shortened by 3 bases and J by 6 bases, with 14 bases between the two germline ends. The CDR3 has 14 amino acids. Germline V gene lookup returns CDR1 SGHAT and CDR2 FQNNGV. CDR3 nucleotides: TGTGCCAGCAGCTTTCCCCTCAGCGGGCAGACCCAGTACTTC. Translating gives CASSFPLSGQTQYF. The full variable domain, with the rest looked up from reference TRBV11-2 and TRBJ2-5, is EAGVAQSPRYKIIEKRQSVAFWCNPISGHATLYWYQQILGQGPKLLIQFQNNGVVDDSQLPKDRFSAERLKGVDSTLKIQPAKLEDSAVYLCASSFPLSGQTQYFGPGTRLLVL.

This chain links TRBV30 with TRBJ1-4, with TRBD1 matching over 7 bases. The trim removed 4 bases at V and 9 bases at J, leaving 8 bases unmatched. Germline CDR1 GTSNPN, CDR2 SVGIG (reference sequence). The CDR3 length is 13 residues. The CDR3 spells CAWTTGQVKKLFF. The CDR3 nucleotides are TGTGCCTGGACAACTGGACAGGTGAAAAAACTGTTTTTT.

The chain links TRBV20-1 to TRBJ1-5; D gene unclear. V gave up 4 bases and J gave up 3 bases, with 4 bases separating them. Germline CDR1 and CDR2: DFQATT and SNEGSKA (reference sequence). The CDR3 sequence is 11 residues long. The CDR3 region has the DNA TGCAGTGCTATGGTCAATCAGCCCCAGCATTTT. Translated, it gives CSAMVNQPQHF.

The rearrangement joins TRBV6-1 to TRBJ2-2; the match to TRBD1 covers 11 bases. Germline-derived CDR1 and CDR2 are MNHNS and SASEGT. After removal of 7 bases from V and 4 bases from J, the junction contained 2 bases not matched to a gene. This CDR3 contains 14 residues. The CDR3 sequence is CASKGTGGTGELFF. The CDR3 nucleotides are TGTGCCAGCAAAGGGACAGGGGGCACCGGGGAGCTGTTTTTT.

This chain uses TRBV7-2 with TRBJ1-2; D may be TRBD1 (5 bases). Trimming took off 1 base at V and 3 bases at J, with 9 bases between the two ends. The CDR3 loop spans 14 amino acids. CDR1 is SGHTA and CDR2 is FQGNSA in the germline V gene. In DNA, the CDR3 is TGTGCCAGCAGCTTAGGGGGACCTGACTATGGCTACACCTTC. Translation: CASSLGGPDYGYTF.

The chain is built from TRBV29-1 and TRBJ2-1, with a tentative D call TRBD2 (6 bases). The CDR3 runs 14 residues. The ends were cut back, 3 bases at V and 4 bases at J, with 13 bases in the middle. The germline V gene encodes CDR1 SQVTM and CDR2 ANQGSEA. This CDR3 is CSVDTGLLYNEQFF. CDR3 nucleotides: TGCAGCGTTGACACGGGACTTCTATACAATGAGCAGTTCTTC.

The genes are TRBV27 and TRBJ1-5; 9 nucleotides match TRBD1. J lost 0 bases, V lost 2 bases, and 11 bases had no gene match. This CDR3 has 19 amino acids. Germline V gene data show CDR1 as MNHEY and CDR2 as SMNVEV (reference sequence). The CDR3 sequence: CASSLTPTGGKYSNQPQHF. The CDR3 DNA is TGTGCCAGCAGTTTAACCCCGACAGGGGGGAAATATAGCAATCAGCCCCAGCATTTT.

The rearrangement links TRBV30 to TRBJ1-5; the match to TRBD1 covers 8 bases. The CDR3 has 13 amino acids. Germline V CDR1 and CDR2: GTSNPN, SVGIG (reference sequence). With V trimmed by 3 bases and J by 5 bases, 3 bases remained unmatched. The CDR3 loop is CAWRGTGDQPQHF. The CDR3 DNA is TGTGCCTGGAGGGGGACAGGAGATCAGCCCCAGCATTTT.

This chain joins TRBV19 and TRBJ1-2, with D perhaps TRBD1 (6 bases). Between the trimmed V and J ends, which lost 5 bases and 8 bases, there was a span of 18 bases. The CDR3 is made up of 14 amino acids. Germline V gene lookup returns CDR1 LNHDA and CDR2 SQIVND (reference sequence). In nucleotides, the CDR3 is TGTGCCAGTAGTGCACCACAGGGCCCGGAGGGCTACACCTTC. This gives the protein CASSAPQGPEGYTF. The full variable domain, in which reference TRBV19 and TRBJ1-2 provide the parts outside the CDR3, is DGGITQSPKYLFRKEGQNVTLSCEQNLNHDAMYWYRQDPGQGLRLIYYSQIVNDFQKGDIAEGYSVSREKKESFPLTVTSAQKNPTAFYLCASSAPQGPEGYTFGSGTRLTVV.

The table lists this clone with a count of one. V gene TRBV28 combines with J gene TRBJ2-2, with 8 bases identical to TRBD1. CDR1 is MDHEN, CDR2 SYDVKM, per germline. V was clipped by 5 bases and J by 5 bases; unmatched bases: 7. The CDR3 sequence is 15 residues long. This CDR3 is CASSPRTGHTGELFF. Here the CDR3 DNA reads TGTGCCAGCAGTCCCAGGACAGGGCATACCGGGGAGCTGTTTTTT.

For the CDR3, the DNA is TGTGCCAGCAGCGTAAGGACGGGAAATAATTCACCCCTCCACTTT. This sequence encodes CASSVRTGNNSPLHF. The chain links TRBV9 to TRBJ1-6; no reliable D call. Deletions cut 1 base from V and 5 bases from J, with 10 bases between. Germline V gene data show CDR1 as SGDLS and CDR2 as YYNGEE. The CDR3 runs 15 residues.

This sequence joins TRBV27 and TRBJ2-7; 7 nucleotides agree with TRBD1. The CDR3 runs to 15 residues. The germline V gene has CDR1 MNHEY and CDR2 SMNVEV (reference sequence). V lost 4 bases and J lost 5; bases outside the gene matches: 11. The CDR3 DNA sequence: TGTGCCAGCAGTTACACCGCGACAGGGAACCACGAGCAGTACTTC. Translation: CASSYTATGNHEQYF.

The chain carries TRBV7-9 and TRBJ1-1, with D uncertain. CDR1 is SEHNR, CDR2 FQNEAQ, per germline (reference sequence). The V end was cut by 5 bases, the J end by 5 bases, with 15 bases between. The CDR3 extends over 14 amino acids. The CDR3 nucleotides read TGTGCCAGCAGCCCACCCATGGGTGGGACTGAAGCTTTCTTT. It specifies CASSPPMGGTEAFF.

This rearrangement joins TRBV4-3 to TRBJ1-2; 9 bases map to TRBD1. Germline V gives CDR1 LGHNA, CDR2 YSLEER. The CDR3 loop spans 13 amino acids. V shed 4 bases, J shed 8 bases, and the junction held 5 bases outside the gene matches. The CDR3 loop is CASSLTGGWGYTF. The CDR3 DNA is TGCGCCAGCAGCCTAACAGGGGGCTGGGGCTACACCTTC.

CDR3 in DNA: TGTGCCAGCAGCCCCGAGGCCCAGCATTTT. Encoded protein: CASSPEAQHF. The rearrangement links TRBV21-1 to TRBJ1-5. TRBV21-1 is an annotated pseudogene. The CDR3 is 10 amino acids.

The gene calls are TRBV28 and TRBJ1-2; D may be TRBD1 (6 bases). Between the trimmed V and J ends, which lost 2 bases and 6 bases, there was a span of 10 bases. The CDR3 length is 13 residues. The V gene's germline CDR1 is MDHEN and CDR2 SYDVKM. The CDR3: CASSLGGLDGYTF. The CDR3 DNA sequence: TGTGCCAGCAGTTTAGGGGGGCTAGATGGCTACACCTTC.

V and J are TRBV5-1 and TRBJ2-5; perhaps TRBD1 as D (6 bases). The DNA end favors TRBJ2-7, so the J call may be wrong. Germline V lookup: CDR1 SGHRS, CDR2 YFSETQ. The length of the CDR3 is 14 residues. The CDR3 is CASSFRDMSYEQYF. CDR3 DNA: TGCGCCAGCAGCTTTAGGGACATGAGCTACGAGCAGTACTTC.

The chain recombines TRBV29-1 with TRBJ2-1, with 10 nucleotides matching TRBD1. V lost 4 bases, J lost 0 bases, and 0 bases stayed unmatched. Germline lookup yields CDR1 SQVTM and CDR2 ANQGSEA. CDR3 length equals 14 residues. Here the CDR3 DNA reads TGCAGCGTTGGACAGGGGGCCTCCTACAATGAGCAGTTCTTC. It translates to CSVGQGASYNEQFF.

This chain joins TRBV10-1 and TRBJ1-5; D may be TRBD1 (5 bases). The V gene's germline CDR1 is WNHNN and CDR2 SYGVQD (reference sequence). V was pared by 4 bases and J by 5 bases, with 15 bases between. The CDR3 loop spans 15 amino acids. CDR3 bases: TGCGCCAGCAGTGTATTTTTGGGGCTGCATCAGCCCCAGCATTTT. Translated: CASSVFLGLHQPQHF.

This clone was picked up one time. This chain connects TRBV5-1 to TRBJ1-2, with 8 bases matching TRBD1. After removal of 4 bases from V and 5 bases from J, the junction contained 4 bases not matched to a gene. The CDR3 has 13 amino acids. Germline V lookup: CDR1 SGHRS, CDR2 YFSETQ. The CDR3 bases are TGCGCCAGCAGCCTGAGACAGGGGTATGGCTACACCTTC. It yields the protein CASSLRQGYGYTF.

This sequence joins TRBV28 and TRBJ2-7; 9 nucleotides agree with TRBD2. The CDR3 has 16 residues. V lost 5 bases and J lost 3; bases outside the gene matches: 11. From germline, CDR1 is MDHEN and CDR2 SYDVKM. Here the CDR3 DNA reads TGTGCCAGCAGTCCCTCTCCTAGAGCGGGGGGCTACGAGCAGTACTTC. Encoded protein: CASSPSPRAGGYEQYF.

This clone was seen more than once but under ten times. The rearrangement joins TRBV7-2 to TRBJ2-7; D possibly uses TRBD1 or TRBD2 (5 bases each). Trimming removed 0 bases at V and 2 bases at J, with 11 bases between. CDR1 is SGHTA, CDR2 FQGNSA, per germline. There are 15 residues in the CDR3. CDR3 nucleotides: TGTGCCAGCAGCTTAGCCGGGACGGGTACCTACGAGCAGTACTTC. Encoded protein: CASSLAGTGTYEQYF.

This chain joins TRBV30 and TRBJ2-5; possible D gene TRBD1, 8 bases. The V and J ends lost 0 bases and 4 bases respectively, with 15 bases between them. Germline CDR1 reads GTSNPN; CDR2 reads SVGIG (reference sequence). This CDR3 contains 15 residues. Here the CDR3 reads CAWSVPTGGGETQYF. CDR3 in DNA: TGTGCCTGGAGTGTACCAACAGGGGGGGGAGAGACCCAGTACTTC.

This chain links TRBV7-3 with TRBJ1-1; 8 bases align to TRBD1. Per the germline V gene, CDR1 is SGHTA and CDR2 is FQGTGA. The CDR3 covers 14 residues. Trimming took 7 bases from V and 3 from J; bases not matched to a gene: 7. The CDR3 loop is CASNSGGADTEAFF. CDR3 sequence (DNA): TGTGCCAGCAACTCAGGGGGCGCGGACACTGAAGCTTTCTTT.